This is a list of T cell receptor beta chains from one sample in a study of control samples from healthy donors and cancer patients. The table came from immunoSEQ multiplex PCR; TCRdb's copy has only in-frame clones and leaves some out. The sample holds roughly 450,000 clones; about 93% are singletons and the top ten take more than 6%. Sequenced: PBMCs. The origin of the receptors is a man in his forties with head and neck cancer. The CDR3 runs from the conserved cysteine through the conserved F or W. D genes are given only for firm matches. Rows may omit the clone size; those that give it use once, few, many or a size class.

j_call v_call d_call clone_size cdr3_nt cdr3_aa
TRBJ1-2 TRBV5-6 . . TGTGCCAGCAGCTTGGAAGCTAACTATGGCTACACCTTC CASSLEANYGYTF
TRBJ1-3 TRBV10-1 . . TGCGCCAGCAGTGAGTCTTTGACGGGCTCTGGAAACACCATATATTTT CASSESLTGSGNTIYF
TRBJ1-4 TRBV28 . . TGTGCCAGCAGTTTAGGCAATGAAAAACTGTTTTTT CASSLGNEKLFF
TRBJ2-1 TRBV7-2 TRBD2 . TGTGCCAGCAGCCCCGGGACTAGGTTCAATGAGCAGTTCTTC CASSPGTRFNEQFF
TRBJ2-3 TRBV29-1 TRBD1 . TGCAGCGTCGGTACAGGGGCCCCTAGCACAGATACGCAGTATTTT CSVGTGAPSTDTQYF
TRBJ2-6 TRBV11-2 . . TGTGCCAGCAGCTTGGGGCGGGGCTCTGGGGCCAACGTCCTGACTTTC CASSLGRGSGANVLTF
TRBJ1-4 TRBV7-9 TRBD1 . TGTGCCAGCAGTCTCCCACAGGGGGCTAATGAAAAACTGTTTTTT CASSLPQGANEKLFF
TRBJ2-5 TRBV27 . . TGTGCCAGCAGCCTACAGGGAGGTAGGGAGACCCAGTACTTC CASSLQGGRETQYF
TRBJ1-2 TRBV11-2 TRBD1 few TGTGCCAGCAGCCATTTTGGGACAGGGGTTTTCGGCTACACCTTC CASSHFGTGVFGYTF
TRBJ2-2 TRBV9 TRBD2 . TGTGCCAGCAGCCAGGGACTAGCGGACACCGGGGAGCTGTTTTTT CASSQGLADTGELFF
TRBJ1-5 TRBV10-3 . . TGTGCCATCAGCCCCGGGACTCGGGATCAGCCCCAGCATTTT CAISPGTRDQPQHF
TRBJ1-3 TRBV3-1/TRBV3-2 . . TGTGCCAGCAGCCAAGATGCCCGGGTCGAGAACACCATATATTTT CASSQDARVENTIYF
TRBJ1-5 TRBV12-3/TRBV12-4 . . TGTGCCAGCAGTTTCGGAGGGCCCCAGCATTTT CASSFGGPQHF
TRBJ1-5 TRBV30 . . TGTGCCTGGAGTGTCCTGACAGATCAGCCCCAGCATTTT CAWSVLTDQPQHF
TRBJ2-7 TRBV7-2 . . TGTGCCAGCAACCCTAGCGTGAGATCCTACGAGCAGTACTTC CASNPSVRSYEQYF
TRBJ2-7 TRBV5-3 TRBD2 . TGTGCCAGAGGGTTACTAGCGGGGGAGTTCTCCTACGAGCAGTACTTC CARGLLAGEFSYEQYF
TRBJ2-2 TRBV19 TRBD1 . TGTGCCAGTAGTATATTTCAGGGGGCCGGTAGCACCGGGGAGCTGTTTTTT CASSIFQGAGSTGELFF
TRBJ2-7 TRBV19 TRBD2 . TGTGCCAGTAGTAACCCGACTAGCGCCACCTACGAGCAGTACTTC CASSNPTSATYEQYF
TRBJ1-5 TRBV6-6 TRBD1 . TGTGCCAGCAGTGCGGGGGACAGTAGGAATCAGCCCCAGCATTTT CASSAGDSRNQPQHF
TRBJ1-2 TRBV6-6 . few TGTGCCAGCAATCTCCCGGGCCAACCAAGCTATGGCTACACCTTC CASNLPGQPSYGYTF
TRBJ1-5 TRBV7-2 . . TGTGCCAGCAGCTTAGGACAAAGCAATCAGCCCCAGCATTTT CASSLGQSNQPQHF
TRBJ2-5 TRBV10-2 TRBD2 . TGCGCCAGCACCTTAGCGGGGGGGCAAGAGACCCAGTACTTC CASTLAGGQETQYF
TRBJ2-2 TRBV7-2 . . TGTGCCAGCAACGGGGGAGCATTGGGGACCGGGGAGCTGTTTTTT CASNGGALGTGELFF
TRBJ1-2 TRBV5-5 . . TGTGCCAGCAGCTTAGACGGTAGTTATGGCTACACCTTC CASSLDGSYGYTF
TRBJ1-2 TRBV3-1/TRBV3-2 . . TGTGCCAGCAGCCCTCCTGGGAGGGGGTACTATGGCTACACCTTC CASSPPGRGYYGYTF
TRBJ2-5 TRBV5-4 . . TGTGCCAGCAGCCGCTGGGGAGAGACCCAGTACTTC CASSRWGETQYF
TRBJ2-1 TRBV29-1 . . TGCAGCGTTAAGGGTTTCCAGAGCTCCTACAATGAGCAGTTCTTC CSVKGFQSSYNEQFF
TRBJ2-3 TRBV1 . . TGCACCAGCAGCCAAGTAGGGCTAGCGGGAAACACAGATACGCAGTATTTT CTSSQVGLAGNTDTQYF
TRBJ2-7 TRBV28 . . TGTGCCAGCAGTTCACCCTTACTTACACCAGGGGCCCTATACGAGCAGTACTTC CASSSPLLTPGALYEQYF
TRBJ1-5 TRBV21-1 . . TGTGCCAGCAGCTTGGGGGTATGGGGACATTCCCTTGGGAGCAATCAGCCCCAGCATTTT CASSLGVWGHSLGSNQPQHF
TRBJ1-5 TRBV3-1/TRBV3-2 . . TGTGCCAGCAGCCAAGCCTTGGATCAGCCCCAGCATTTT CASSQALDQPQHF
TRBJ2-1 TRBV3-1/TRBV3-2 TRBD2 . TGTGCCAGCAGCACGACTAGCTCGCAGTTCTTC CASSTTSSQFF
TRBJ1-5 TRBV5-6 TRBD1 . TGTGCCAGCAGCCTCCGGGACAGGGGTCGATTTCAGCCCCAGCATTTT CASSLRDRGRFQPQHF
TRBJ1-2 TRBV30 . . TGTGCCTGGAGCGATCAGGGGGGCTACACCTTC CAWSDQGGYTF
TRBJ2-2 TRBV28 . . TGTGCCAGCAGTTTGGGTGCCGGGGAGCTGTTTTTT CASSLGAGELFF
TRBJ1-2 TRBV5-6 . . TGTGCCAGCAGCTTGTGGGGCATCGACTATGGCTACACCTTC CASSLWGIDYGYTF
TRBJ1-2 TRBV6-5 . . TGTGCCAGCAGTTACTCGTCGACGTTTTATGGCTACACCTTC CASSYSSTFYGYTF
TRBJ1-5 TRBV7-9 . . TGTGCCAGCAGCTTACCCGAGAACAATCAGCCCCAGCATTTT CASSLPENNQPQHF
TRBJ2-3 TRBV5-1 . . TGCGCCAGCAGCAATCGGGACACCGGGGGAGATACGCAGTATTTT CASSNRDTGGDTQYF
TRBJ2-1 TRBV6-5 . . TGTGCCAGCACCCCCAGCTGGGTGTTTGGTGAGCAGTTCTTC CASTPSWVFGEQFF
TRBJ2-3 TRBV10-1 TRBD1 . TGCGCCAGCAGTGAGGGGACAGGGTCGAGAGATACGCAGTATTTT CASSEGTGSRDTQYF
TRBJ1-1 TRBV7-9 . . TGTGCCAGCAGGCCCCCGCAGGGGAACACTGAAGCTTTCTTT CASRPPQGNTEAFF
TRBJ2-1 TRBV6-2/TRBV6-3 TRBD1 few TGTGCCAGCAGTAAACCCCCCCCGGGACAGGGGGCTACCAATGAGCAGTTCTTC CASSKPPPGQGATNEQFF
TRBJ2-7 TRBV7-2 . . TGTGCCAGCAGCCCCTGGGGCGGAGCCTACGAGCAGTACTTC CASSPWGGAYEQYF
TRBJ2-3 TRBV20-1 TRBD1 few TGCAGTGCTAGTGGACAGGATAGGAATACGCAGTATTTT CSASGQDRNTQYF
TRBJ2-7 TRBV19 . . TGTGCCAGTAGTGGGGCGGACGGAAGCTCCTACGAGCAGTACTTC CASSGADGSSYEQYF
TRBJ2-7 TRBV15 . . TGTGCCACCAGCAGAGGGACAGAACAAAACTACGAGCAGTACTTC CATSRGTEQNYEQYF
TRBJ1-6 TRBV5-4 TRBD1 . TGTGCCAGCAGCTTGCAGGGGGCGACTTATAATTCACCCCTCCACTTT CASSLQGATYNSPLHF
TRBJ2-5 TRBV30 TRBD2 . TGTGCCTGGAGGAAGCGGCTAGCGGGGGCGGGCGGGGAGACCCAGTACTTC CAWRKRLAGAGGETQYF
TRBJ1-5 TRBV28 TRBD1 . TGTGCCAGCAGCTTGACAGGGGTTAGCAATCAGCCCCAGCATTTT CASSLTGVSNQPQHF
TRBJ2-4 TRBV27 TRBD1 . TGTGCCAGCACAACAGGGGGCGGAAACATTCAGTACTTC CASTTGGGNIQYF
TRBJ2-3 TRBV21-1 . . TGTGCCAGCAGCCGGGGACAGGGGGCATTGGATACGCAGTATTTT CASSRGQGALDTQYF